This T cell receptor (beta chain) was observed in a study of T cells in Graves' hyperthyroidism and ophthalmopathy. Looking at the study overall: Peripheral blood was collected at initial diagnosis, before any treatment.

Diagnostic decisions used clinical symptoms, serum thyroxine and TRAb, thyroid ultrasound and orbital computed tomography. Trimming at V came to 0 bases and at J to 2 bases, leaving 1 base not matched to a gene. Germline loops: CDR1 SQVTM, CDR2 ANQGSEA. The CDR3 length is 14 residues. This clonotype was found a few times. Its target is not known. Notes on the study in general: Ophthalmopathy and stable hyperthyroidism were told apart by a 13 V-J model. The majority of expanded thyroid clonotypes above 0.001 also appeared in blood.

The source material, RNA transcripts, was used to amplify TCR beta CDR3 regions. TCR CDR3 underwent first-round RT-PCR with the HTBI primer set. TCRdb processed the multiplex PCR reads anew with MiXCR; each CDR3 protein has one entry. The sample consists of fewer than 650,000 distinct CDR3 sequences, 14% to 15% of them appearing once. This sequence originates from a woman in her forties with Graves' ophthalmopathy. The sequenced material came from blood. The chain joins TRBV29-1 to TRBJ2-5, with TRBD1 matching 9 bases. As DNA, the CDR3 is TGCAGCGTTGAAGAGACAGGGGGGCAAGAGACCCAGTACTTC. This gives the protein CSVEETGGQETQYF.